This T cell receptor beta chain was sequenced for a study of blood T cell repertoires in COVID-19. Here immunoSEQ multiplex PCR was the method, and the copy in TCRdb shows in-frame clones only, minus some. The repertoire includes over 15,000 clones, approximately 85% of them detected once, and approximately 35% sits in the top ten. This clone was seen more than once but under ten times. Other DNA sequences in the sample encode the same CDR3. The CDR3 is 15 amino acids. After removal of 1 base from V and 4 bases from J, the junction contained 2 bases not matched to a gene. CDR1 is SGHVS, CDR2 FNYEAQ, per germline.

The sample consisted of peripheral blood. The chain carries TRBV7-6 and TRBJ2-1, with 9 nucleotides matching TRBD2. This TCR was sampled from a man aged 65 to 79 in a cohort sampled during active COVID-19. CDR3 DNA: TGTGCCAGCAGCTTAGGGACTAGCGAGTACAATGAGCAGTTCTTC. The encoded protein is CASSLGTSEYNEQFF. Using reference TRBV7-6 and TRBJ2-1 for the parts outside the CDR3, the full variable domain is GAGVSQSPRYKVTKRGQDVALRCDPISGHVSLYWYRQALGQGPEFLTYFNYEAQQDKSGLPNDRFSAERPEGSISTLTIQRTEQRDSAMYRCASSLGTSEYNEQFFGPGTRLTVL.